Below, 24 T cell receptor beta chains from the same sample are listed, as sequenced in a study of blood T cell repertoires in COVID-19. Assay: immunoSEQ multiplex PCR; the TCRdb copy retains only in-frame clones and omits some. The sample gives fewer than 150,000 clones, around 84% of which show up once; about 7.3% is in the top ten. Sequencing used peripheral blood. The source is a woman between 35 and 50 years old with acute or convalescent COVID-19.

The rearrangement joins TRBV7-9 to TRBJ1-3; 8 nucleotides align to TRBD1. The junction had 7 bases not matched to a gene; V was cut back by 3 bases and J by 3 bases. CDR1 and CDR2 from the germline V gene are SEHNR and FQNEAQ (reference sequence). The CDR3 is 16 amino acids. The CDR3 spells CASSLGTGRLGNTIYF. CDR3 DNA: TGTGCCAGCAGCTTGGGGACAGGCCGTCTTGGAAACACCATATATTTT.

The genes are TRBV5-1 and TRBJ2-1; possible D gene TRBD2, 7 bases. Trimming pared 4 bases from V and 4 bases from J, leaving 18 bases between. The length of the CDR3 is 16 residues. Per germline, CDR1 SGHRS and CDR2 YFSETQ. Here the CDR3 reads CASSRGGNREYNEQFF. The CDR3 DNA reads as TGCGCCAGCAGCAGGGGAGGGAACAGGGAGTACAATGAGCAGTTCTTC. The complete variable domain, with remaining parts taken from reference TRBV5-1 and TRBJ2-1, reads KAGVTQTPRYLIKTRGQQVTLSCSPISGHRSVSWYQQTPGQGLQFLFEYFSETQRNKGNFPGRFSGRQFSNSRSEMNVSTLELGDSALYLCASSRGGNREYNEQFFGPGTRLTVL.

The CDR3 reads CASSRSSGGAGYNEQFF. The CDR3 bases are TGTGCCAGCAGCCGTTCTAGCGGGGGGGCAGGATACAATGAGCAGTTCTTC. The chain links TRBV7-9 to TRBJ2-1, with 12 bases matching TRBD2. CDR3 length: 17 residues. From germline, CDR1 is SEHNR and CDR2 FQNEAQ (reference sequence). V lost 5 bases, J lost 4 bases, and 9 bases stayed unmatched.

The V and J genes are TRBV5-1 and TRBJ1-3, with 7 nucleotides matching TRBD1. Trimming cost V 2 bases and J 1 base; bases outside gene matches: 6. This CDR3 has 16 residues. Per the germline V gene, CDR1 is SGHRS and CDR2 is YFSETQ. For the CDR3, the DNA is TGCGCCAGCAGCTTAGGGGGCCCAGCTTCTGGAAACACCATATATTTT. Its protein is CASSLGGPASGNTIYF.

The rearrangement uses TRBV11-2 and TRBJ2-1; TRBD1 agrees at 9 bases. This CDR3 spans 14 amino acids. With 5 bases clipped from V and 6 bases from J, the junction kept 5 bases outside the gene matches. Germline loops: CDR1 SGHAT, CDR2 FQNNGV. CDR3 coding DNA: TGTGCCAGCAGCAAAGGGACAGGGTCCAATGAGCAGTTCTTC. It yields the protein CASSKGTGSNEQFF.

CDR3 in amino acids: CASSLDRGSQPQHF. In DNA form, the CDR3 reads TGCGCCAGCAGCCTCGACAGGGGATCCCAGCCCCAGCATTTT. V gene TRBV4-1 combines with J gene TRBJ1-5; TRBD1 agrees at 8 bases. Per the germline V gene, CDR1 is MGHRA and CDR2 is YSYEKL. J was trimmed by 7 bases and V by 4 bases; bases with no gene match: 6. The CDR3 consists of 14 residues.

This clone was seen once. The chain carries TRBV9 and TRBJ2-7; 8 positions agree with TRBD1. The V gene's germline CDR1 is SGDLS and CDR2 YYNGEE. J was trimmed by 3 bases and V by 3 bases; bases with no gene match: 5. The CDR3 contains 14 residues. CDR3 in amino acids: CASSGGTGNYEQYF. CDR3 nucleotides: TGTGCCAGCAGCGGGGGGACAGGAAACTACGAGCAGTACTTC.

V is TRBV18 and J is TRBJ1-4, with D unclear. There are 11 residues in the CDR3. Germline loops: CDR1 KGHSH, CDR2 LQKENI. V was pared by 6 bases and J by 5 bases, with 4 bases between. The CDR3 DNA reads as TGTGCCAGCTCTCAAAATGAAAAACTGTTTTTT. Translation gives CASSQNEKLFF.

This clone was recorded only once. This chain uses TRBV27 with TRBJ2-1; perhaps TRBD1 as D (5 bases). Deletions cut 2 bases from V and 6 bases from J, with 11 bases between. This CDR3 has 14 residues. Germline assignment: CDR1 MNHEY and CDR2 SMNVEV (reference sequence). CDR3 amino acids: CASSLAGSSNEQFF. DNA for the CDR3: TGTGCCAGCAGTTTAGCAGGGTCTAGCAATGAGCAGTTCTTC.

The chain employs TRBV3-1 (or the pseudogene TRBV3-2) and TRBJ2-5, with TRBD2 identical over 14 bases. Germline lookup yields CDR1 LGHDT and CDR2 YNNKEL (reference sequence). V lost 5 bases to trimming and J lost 6 bases; unmatched junction nucleotides: 8. The CDR3 contains 16 residues. Written as DNA, the CDR3 is TGTGCCAGCAGCTTAGACCGGACTAGCGGGGGGAAGACCCAGTACTTC. This translates into CASSLDRTSGGKTQYF.

This rearrangement joins TRBV4-1 to TRBJ1-5; tentative D call: TRBD1 (5 bases). Per germline, CDR1 MGHRA and CDR2 YSYEKL. V was trimmed by 8 bases and J by 3 bases, leaving 11 bases between them. There are 13 residues in the CDR3. The CDR3 coding sequence is TGCGCCAGCGCGACAGATCACAATCAGCCCCAGCATTTT. Protein: CASATDHNQPQHF.

The rearrangement joins TRBV30 to TRBJ1-4; 12 bases agree with TRBD1. CDR1 and CDR2 from the germline V gene are GTSNPN and SVGIG (reference sequence). CDR3 length: 15 amino acids. V gave up 1 base and J gave up 8 bases; unmatched junction bases: 5. This CDR3 is CAWSAGTGGGEKLFF. CDR3 nucleotides: TGTGCCTGGAGTGCCGGGACAGGGGGCGGAGAAAAACTGTTTTTT.

The chain carries TRBV10-1 and TRBJ2-7; 7 bases line up with TRBD1. V lost 7 bases to trimming and J lost 4 bases; unmatched junction nucleotides: 10. Per germline, CDR1 WNHNN and CDR2 SYGVQD (reference sequence). The CDR3 totals 14 residues. The CDR3 here is CASNARDRAYEQYF. CDR3 nucleotide sequence: TGCGCCAGCAATGCTCGGGACAGAGCTTACGAGCAGTACTTC.

This clone was counted between two and nine times. The genes are TRBV20-1 and TRBJ1-2; TRBD1 aligns across 11 bases. The germline gives CDR1 DFQATT, CDR2 SNEGSKA (reference sequence). With 3 bases clipped from V and 6 bases from J, the junction kept 12 bases outside the gene matches. CDR3 length equals 16 residues. The CDR3 DNA follows: TGCAGTGCTAGTCCCGGGACAGGGGGGTCGTTGAATGGCTACACCTTC. This translates into CSASPGTGGSLNGYTF.

CDR3 coding DNA: TGTGCCAGCAGTTACTTCGGGGGGATCCAAGAGACCCAGTACTTC. This codes for CASSYFGGIQETQYF. The chain combines TRBV6-2 or TRBV6-3 with TRBJ2-5, with TRBD2 matching over 7 bases. Losses at the gene ends were 1 base for V and 1 base for J; bases not matched to a gene: 3. The CDR3 has 15 residues. Germline values: CDR1 MNHEY, CDR2 SVGEGT.

The rearrangement uses TRBV9 and TRBJ1-1; D is ambiguous. Trimming took 3 bases from V and 0 from J, leaving 9 bases between them. The length of the CDR3 is 14 residues. CDR1 SGDLS and CDR2 YYNGEE come from the germline V gene. CDR3 bases: TGTGCCAGCAGCGCGAGGGTCCTGAACACTGAAGCTTTCTTT. Amino acids: CASSARVLNTEAFF.

The chain's CDR3 is CASSQNSGGPATQYF. CDR3 DNA sequence: TGCGCCAGCAGCCAAAATAGCGGGGGACCGGCTACGCAGTATTTT. The rearrangement joins TRBV4-1 to TRBJ2-3; 9 nucleotides match TRBD2. This CDR3 is built from 15 residues. Germline CDR1 MGHRA, CDR2 YSYEKL. Germline trimming cut 2 bases from V and 8 bases from J; bases unmatched to any gene: 8.

This clone appeared a single time. The rearrangement joins TRBV27 to TRBJ1-1; the D gene is possibly TRBD1 (6 bases). Trimming stripped 8 bases from V and 0 bases from J, with 19 bases between. CDR3 size: 16 residues. Germline V gene sequence: CDR1 MNHEY, CDR2 SMNVEV (reference sequence). The CDR3 region is CASGRSGAYMNTEAFF. The CDR3 region has the DNA TGTGCCAGCGGACGGTCAGGGGCGTACATGAACACTGAAGCTTTCTTT.

In this sample, this clone turned up once. The chain employs TRBV30 and TRBJ2-1; maybe TRBD1 (5 bases). The V end was cut by 1 base, the J end by 5 bases, with 9 bases between. CDR3 length: 13 residues. The germline V gene has CDR1 GTSNPN and CDR2 SVGIG (reference sequence). DNA of the CDR3: TGTGCCTGGAGTGGCGACAGCAACAATGAGCAGTTCTTC. Its protein is CAWSGDSNNEQFF.

V and J are TRBV6-1 and TRBJ1-2, with 10 bases matching TRBD1. CDR3 size: 16 residues. Germline V CDR1 and CDR2: MNHNS, SASEGT. Germline trimming cut 4 bases from V and 5 bases from J; bases unmatched to any gene: 10. The DNA of the CDR3 is TGTGCCAGCAGTGGGGGCGGGGGACAGGGGAGGTATGGCTACACCTTC. It specifies CASSGGGGQGRYGYTF.

This clone was seen a few times. This chain connects TRBV20-1 to TRBJ1-4; D is undetermined. The CDR3 is 19 amino acids. V lost 3 bases and J 6 bases, leaving 29 bases between the germline ends. Germline CDR1 DFQATT, CDR2 SNEGSKA (reference sequence). The CDR3 region has the DNA TGCAGTGCTAGTCCCCCGCTGGGAGAGGCCCCTGGGTCGGATGAAAAACTGTTTTTT. This translates into CSASPPLGEAPGSDEKLFF.

The CDR3 DNA is TGCAGCGTCGGACAGGTTTCTTACAATGAGCAGTTCTTC. Its protein is CSVGQVSYNEQFF. This chain links TRBV29-1 with TRBJ2-1; 7 positions match TRBD1. Per the germline V gene, CDR1 is SQVTM and CDR2 is ANQGSEA. CDR3 size: 13 residues. V lost 6 bases, J lost 4 bases, and 6 bases stayed unmatched.

The rearrangement links TRBV10-1 to TRBJ2-2; D is perhaps TRBD1 (6 bases). Trimming cost V 4 bases and J 6 bases, with 9 bases left between them. CDR3 length equals 13 residues. Germline V gives CDR1 WNHNN, CDR2 SYGVQD (reference sequence). CDR3 nucleotides: TGCGCCAGCAGTGTAACAGGGTCCGGGGAGCTGTTTTTT. Translating it yields CASSVTGSGELFF.

The J gene is TRBJ2-7, the V gene TRBV5-1; 8 nucleotides line up with TRBD2. The trim removed 1 base at V and 4 bases at J, leaving 7 bases unmatched. There are 15 residues in the CDR3. Germline V CDR1 and CDR2: SGHRS, YFSETQ. CDR3 in amino acids: CASSLRGGLVYEQYF. The CDR3 bases are TGCGCCAGCAGCTTGCGGGGGGGCTTAGTATACGAGCAGTACTTC.